A selection of T cell receptor beta chains follows, all from one sample in a study of immune characterization of retroperitoneal liposarcoma. TCRdb reanalysed the PCR reads using MiXCR and keeps one entry per CDR3 protein. The sample includes about 7,600 distinct CDR3 sequences, more than 35% of them seen just once. The sample taken for sequencing was tumor tissue. Source of these receptors: a male donor with retroperitoneal liposarcoma. Each CDR3 is given with its conserved first and last residue. The order of the fields is clone size, J gene, D gene, V gene, CDR3 DNA, CDR3 protein. The D gene is left open where the match is weak. Rows give clone size only sometimes, using once, few, many, or a class for an expanded clone.

abundance: few
j_gene: TRBJ2-1
d_gene: TRBD1
v_gene: TRBV6-1
CDR3nt: TGTGCCAGCAGTTACCACAGGGGGAGTTCAAAGGGGAATTACAATGAGCAGTTCTTC
CDR3aa: CASSYHRGSSKGNYNEQFF

abundance: medium-sized
j_gene: TRBJ2-1
d_gene: .
v_gene: TRBV6-6
CDR3nt: TGTGCCAGCGGCCCGGCTGGGGAGCTACCGTTCTTC
CDR3aa: CASGPAGELPFF

abundance: large
j_gene: TRBJ2-3
d_gene: .
v_gene: TRBV6-1
CDR3nt: TGTGCCACCGAGACAAGCGGCACAGATACGCAGTATTTT
CDR3aa: CATETSGTDTQYF

abundance: .
j_gene: TRBJ1-4
d_gene: .
v_gene: TRBV6-1
CDR3nt: TGTGCCAGCAGACAGGGTGGGGGGGATGAAAAACTGTTTTTT
CDR3aa: CASRQGGGDEKLFF

abundance: medium-sized
j_gene: TRBJ2-5
d_gene: .
v_gene: TRBV6-1
CDR3nt: TGTGCCAGCAGTGAAGTGGCAGGAGCACAAGAGACCCAGTACTTC
CDR3aa: CASSEVAGAQETQYF

abundance: .
j_gene: TRBJ2-3
d_gene: TRBD2
v_gene: TRBV6-1
CDR3nt: TGTGCCAGCAGTGGGACTAGCGGGGGGGCAGATACGCAGTATTTT
CDR3aa: CASSGTSGGADTQYF

abundance: few
j_gene: TRBJ2-1
d_gene: .
v_gene: TRBV7-9
CDR3nt: TGTGCCAGCAGCAAGTGGCAGGGGAGCTCCTACGAGCAGTTCTTC
CDR3aa: CASSKWQGSSYEQFF

abundance: few
j_gene: TRBJ2-1
d_gene: TRBD2
v_gene: TRBV7-2
CDR3nt: TGTGCCAGCAGCTTAATGAGCGGGGGGTACAATGAGCAGTTCTTC
CDR3aa: CASSLMSGGYNEQFF

abundance: many
j_gene: TRBJ2-1
d_gene: .
v_gene: TRBV7-2
CDR3nt: TGTGCCAGCAGCCGCGGTCTAAGTCCCTACAATGAGCAGTTCTTC
CDR3aa: CASSRGLSPYNEQFF

abundance: few
j_gene: TRBJ2-1
d_gene: TRBD1
v_gene: TRBV7-2
CDR3nt: TGTGCCAGCAGCGGGGGACAGAGCTCCTACAATGAGCAGTTCTTC
CDR3aa: CASSGGQSSYNEQFF